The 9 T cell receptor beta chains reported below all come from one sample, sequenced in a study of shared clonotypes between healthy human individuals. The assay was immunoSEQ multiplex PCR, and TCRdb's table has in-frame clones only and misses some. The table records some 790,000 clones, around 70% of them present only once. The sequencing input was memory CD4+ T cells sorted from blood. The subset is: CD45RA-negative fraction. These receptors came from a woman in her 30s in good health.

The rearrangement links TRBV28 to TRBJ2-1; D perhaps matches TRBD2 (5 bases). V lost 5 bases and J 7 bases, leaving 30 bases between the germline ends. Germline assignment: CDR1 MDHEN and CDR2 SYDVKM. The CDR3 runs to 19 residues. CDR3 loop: CASSLYAIQRSRGGNEQFF. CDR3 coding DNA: TGTGCCAGCAGTCTATACGCCATCCAGCGGAGCCGGGGTGGGAATGAGCAGTTCTTC.

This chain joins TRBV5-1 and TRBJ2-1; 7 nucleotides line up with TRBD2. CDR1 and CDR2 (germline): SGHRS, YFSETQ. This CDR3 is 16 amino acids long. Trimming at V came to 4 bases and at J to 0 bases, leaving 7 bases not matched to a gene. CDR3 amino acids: CASSSLAATSYNEQFF. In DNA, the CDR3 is TGCGCCAGCAGCAGTCTAGCGGCCACCTCCTACAATGAGCAGTTCTTC.

CDR3: CASSLAGIGTGELFF. CDR3 DNA sequence: TGTGCCAGCAGCTTAGCAGGGATCGGGACCGGGGAGCTGTTTTTT. The V call is TRBV11-1, the J call TRBJ2-2; D gene unclear. The CDR3 length is 15 residues. Germline V gene sequence: CDR1 SGHAT, CDR2 FQDESV (reference sequence). V gave up 0 bases and J gave up 5 bases, with 10 bases separating them. The full variable domain, completed using reference TRBV11-1 and TRBJ2-2, is EAEVAQSPRYKITEKSQAVAFWCDPISGHATLYWYRQILGQGPELLVQFQDESVVDDSQLPKDRFSAERLKGVDSTLKIQPAELGDSAMYLCASSLAGIGTGELFFGEGSRLTVL.

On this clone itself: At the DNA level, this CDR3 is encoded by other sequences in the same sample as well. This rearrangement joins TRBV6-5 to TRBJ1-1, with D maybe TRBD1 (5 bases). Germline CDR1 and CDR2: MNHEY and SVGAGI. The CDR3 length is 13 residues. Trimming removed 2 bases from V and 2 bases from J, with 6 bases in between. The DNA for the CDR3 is TGTGCCAGCAGTTACCGGGACAACACTGAAGCTTTCTTT. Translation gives CASSYRDNTEAFF.

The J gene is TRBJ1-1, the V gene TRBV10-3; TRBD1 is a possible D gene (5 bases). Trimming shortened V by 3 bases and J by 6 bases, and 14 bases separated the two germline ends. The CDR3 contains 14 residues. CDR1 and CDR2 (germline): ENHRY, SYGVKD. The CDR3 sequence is CAISEGRALAEAFF. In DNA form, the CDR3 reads TGTGCCATCAGTGAAGGCAGGGCGCTGGCTGAAGCTTTCTTT.

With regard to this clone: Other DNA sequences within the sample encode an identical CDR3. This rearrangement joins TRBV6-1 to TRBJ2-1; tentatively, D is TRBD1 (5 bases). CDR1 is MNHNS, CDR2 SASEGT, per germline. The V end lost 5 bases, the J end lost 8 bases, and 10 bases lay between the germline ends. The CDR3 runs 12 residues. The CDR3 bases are TGTGCCAGCAGTCCAAGGGGTCATGAGCAGTTCTTC. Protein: CASSPRGHEQFF.

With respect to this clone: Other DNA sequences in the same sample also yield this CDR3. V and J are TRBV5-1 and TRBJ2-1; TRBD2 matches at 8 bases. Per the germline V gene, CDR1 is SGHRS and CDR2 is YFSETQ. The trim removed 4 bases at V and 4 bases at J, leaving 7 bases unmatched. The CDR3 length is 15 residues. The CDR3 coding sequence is TGCGCCAGCAGCCGAGACAGCGGGGGTTACAATGAGCAGTTCTTC. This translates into CASSRDSGGYNEQFF.

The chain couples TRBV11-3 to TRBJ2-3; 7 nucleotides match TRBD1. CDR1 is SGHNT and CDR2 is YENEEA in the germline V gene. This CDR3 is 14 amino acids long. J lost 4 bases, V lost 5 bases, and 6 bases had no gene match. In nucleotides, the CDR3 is TGTGCCAGCAGCCAGAGGGGGCCCGCAGATACGCAGTATTTT. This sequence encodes CASSQRGPADTQYF.

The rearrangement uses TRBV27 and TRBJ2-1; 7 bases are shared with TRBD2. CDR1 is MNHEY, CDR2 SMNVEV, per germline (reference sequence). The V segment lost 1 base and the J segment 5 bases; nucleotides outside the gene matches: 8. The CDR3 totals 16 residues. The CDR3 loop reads CASSLWLGGVDNEQFF. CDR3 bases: TGTGCCAGCAGTTTATGGCTGGGGGGGGTTGACAATGAGCAGTTCTTC.